The source of this T cell receptor beta chain is a study of control samples from healthy donors and cancer patients. The V and J ends lost 7 bases and 5 bases, in that order; junction bases with no gene match: 3. Germline V gene data show CDR1 as ENHRY and CDR2 as SYGVKD. This CDR3 comprises 13 residues. Sequencing was performed with immunoSEQ multiplex PCR; in TCRdb, only in-frame clones are kept and a portion is missing. Of about 190,000 clones listed, around 93% are singletons. The chain has TRBV10-3 and TRBJ2-2; TRBD1 aligns across 8 bases. This receptor was obtained from a man younger than 40 in good health. Material for sequencing was blood. This CDR3 is CAITRTGTGELFF. In DNA form, the CDR3 reads TGTGCCATCACACGGACAGGGACCGGGGAGCTGTTTTTT.